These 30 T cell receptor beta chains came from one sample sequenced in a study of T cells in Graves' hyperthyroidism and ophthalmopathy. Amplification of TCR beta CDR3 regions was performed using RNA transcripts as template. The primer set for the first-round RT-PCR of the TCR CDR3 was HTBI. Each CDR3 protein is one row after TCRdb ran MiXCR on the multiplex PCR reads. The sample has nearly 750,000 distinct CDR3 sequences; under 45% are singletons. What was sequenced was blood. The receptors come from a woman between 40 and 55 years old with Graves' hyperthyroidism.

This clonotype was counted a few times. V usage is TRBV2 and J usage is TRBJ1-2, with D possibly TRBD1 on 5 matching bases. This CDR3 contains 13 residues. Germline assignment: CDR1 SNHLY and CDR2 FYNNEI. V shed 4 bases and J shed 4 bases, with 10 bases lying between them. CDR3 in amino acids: CASSAQGSYGYTF. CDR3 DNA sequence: TGTGCCAGCAGTGCCCAGGGAAGCTATGGCTACACCTTC.

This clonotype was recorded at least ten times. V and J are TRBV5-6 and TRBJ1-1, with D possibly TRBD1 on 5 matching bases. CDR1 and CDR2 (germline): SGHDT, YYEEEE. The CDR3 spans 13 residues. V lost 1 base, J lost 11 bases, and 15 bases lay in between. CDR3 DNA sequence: TGTGCCAGCAGCTTGAGGCTGACAGATGAGGCTTTCTTT. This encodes CASSLRLTDEAFF.

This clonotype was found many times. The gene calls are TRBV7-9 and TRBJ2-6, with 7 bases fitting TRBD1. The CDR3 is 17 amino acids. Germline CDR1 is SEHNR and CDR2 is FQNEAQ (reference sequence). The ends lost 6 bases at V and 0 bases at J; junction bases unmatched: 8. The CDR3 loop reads CASRSTGLFSGANVLTF. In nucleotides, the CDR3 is TGTGCCAGCAGATCGACAGGGCTCTTCTCTGGGGCCAACGTCCTGACTTTC.

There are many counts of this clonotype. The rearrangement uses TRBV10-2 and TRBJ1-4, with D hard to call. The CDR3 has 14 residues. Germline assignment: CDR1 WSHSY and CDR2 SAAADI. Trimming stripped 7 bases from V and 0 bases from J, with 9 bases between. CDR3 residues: CASTDEATNEKLFF. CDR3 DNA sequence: TGCGCCAGCACGGATGAGGCAACTAATGAAAAACTGTTTTTT.

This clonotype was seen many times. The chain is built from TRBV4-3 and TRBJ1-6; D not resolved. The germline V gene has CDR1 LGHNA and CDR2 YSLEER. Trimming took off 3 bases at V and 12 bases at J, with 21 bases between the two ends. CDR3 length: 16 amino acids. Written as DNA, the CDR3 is TGCGCCAGCAGCCATGACGTCAAGGCGGAGACTAGACCCCTCCACTTT. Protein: CASSHDVKAETRPLHF.

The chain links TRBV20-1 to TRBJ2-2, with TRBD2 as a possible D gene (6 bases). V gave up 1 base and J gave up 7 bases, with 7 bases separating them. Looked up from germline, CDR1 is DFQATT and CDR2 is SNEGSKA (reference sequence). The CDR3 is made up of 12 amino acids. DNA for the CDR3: TGCAGTGCTAGAGTGGGGGGCGGGGAGCTGTTTTTT. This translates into CSARVGGGELFF.

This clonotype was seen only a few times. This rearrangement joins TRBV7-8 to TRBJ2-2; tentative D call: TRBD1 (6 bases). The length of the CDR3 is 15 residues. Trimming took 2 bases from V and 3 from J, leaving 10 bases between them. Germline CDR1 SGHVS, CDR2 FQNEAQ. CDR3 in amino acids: CASSLRTAYTGELFF. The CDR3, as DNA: TGTGCCAGCAGCTTAAGGACAGCGTACACCGGGGAGCTGTTTTTT.

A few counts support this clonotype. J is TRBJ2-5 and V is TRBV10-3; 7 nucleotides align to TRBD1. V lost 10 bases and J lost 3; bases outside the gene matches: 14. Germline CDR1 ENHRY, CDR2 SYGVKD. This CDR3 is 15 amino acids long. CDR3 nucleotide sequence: TGTGCCAGCAGATCCGGACAGGTGGGGAAAGAGACCCAGTACTTC. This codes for CASRSGQVGKETQYF.

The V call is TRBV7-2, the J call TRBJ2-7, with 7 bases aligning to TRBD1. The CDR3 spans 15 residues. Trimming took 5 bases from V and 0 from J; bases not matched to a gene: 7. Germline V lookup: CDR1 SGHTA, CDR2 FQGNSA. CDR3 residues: CASSSEGQTSYEQYF. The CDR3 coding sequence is TGTGCCAGCAGCAGCGAGGGACAGACCTCCTACGAGCAGTACTTC.

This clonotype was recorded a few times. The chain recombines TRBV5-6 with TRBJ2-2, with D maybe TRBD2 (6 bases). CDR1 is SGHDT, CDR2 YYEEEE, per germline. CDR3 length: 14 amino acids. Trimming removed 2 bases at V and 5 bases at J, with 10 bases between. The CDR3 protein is CASSFPGRTGELFF. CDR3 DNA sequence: TGTGCCAGCAGCTTTCCAGGGAGGACCGGGGAGCTGTTTTTT.

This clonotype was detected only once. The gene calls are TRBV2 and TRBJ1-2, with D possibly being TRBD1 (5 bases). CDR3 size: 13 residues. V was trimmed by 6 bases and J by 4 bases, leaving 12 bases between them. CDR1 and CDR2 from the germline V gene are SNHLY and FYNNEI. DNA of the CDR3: TGTGCCAGCAGACCCGGGGGAGGCTATGGCTACACCTTC. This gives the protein CASRPGGGYGYTF. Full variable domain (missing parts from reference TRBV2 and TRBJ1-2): EPEVTQTPSHQVTQMGQEVILRCVPISNHLYFYWYRQILGQKVEFLVSFYNNEISEKSEIFDDQFSVERPDGSNFTLKIRSTKLEDSAMYFCASRPGGGYGYTFGSGTRLTVV.

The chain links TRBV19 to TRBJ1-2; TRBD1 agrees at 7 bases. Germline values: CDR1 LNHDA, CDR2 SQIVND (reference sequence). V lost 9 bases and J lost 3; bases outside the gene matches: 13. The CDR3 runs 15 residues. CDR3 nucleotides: TGTGCCAGCCGGGCTCCGGGACAGCTTTACTATGGCTACACCTTC. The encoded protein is CASRAPGQLYYGYTF.

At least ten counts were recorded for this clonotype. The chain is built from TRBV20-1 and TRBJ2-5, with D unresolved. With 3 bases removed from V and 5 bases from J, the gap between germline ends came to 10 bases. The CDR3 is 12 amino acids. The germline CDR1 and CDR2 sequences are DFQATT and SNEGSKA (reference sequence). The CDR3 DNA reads TGCAGTGCTAGTCTTACAATTGAGACCCAGTACTTC. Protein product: CSASLTIETQYF.

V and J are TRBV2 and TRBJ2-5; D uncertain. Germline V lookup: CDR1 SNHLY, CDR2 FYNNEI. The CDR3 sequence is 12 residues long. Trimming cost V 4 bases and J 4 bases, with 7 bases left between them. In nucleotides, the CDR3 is TGTGCCAGCAGTGCTAGACGAGAGACCCAGTACTTC. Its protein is CASSARRETQYF. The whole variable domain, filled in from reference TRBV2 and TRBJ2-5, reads EPEVTQTPSHQVTQMGQEVILRCVPISNHLYFYWYRQILGQKVEFLVSFYNNEISEKSEIFDDQFSVERPDGSNFTLKIRSTKLEDSAMYFCASSARRETQYFGPGTRLLVL.

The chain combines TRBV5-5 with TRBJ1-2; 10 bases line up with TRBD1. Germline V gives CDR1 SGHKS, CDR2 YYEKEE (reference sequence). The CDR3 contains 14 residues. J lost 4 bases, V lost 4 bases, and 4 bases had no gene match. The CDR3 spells CASSPWDRGYGYTF. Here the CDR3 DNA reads TGTGCCAGCAGCCCGTGGGACAGGGGCTATGGCTACACCTTC.

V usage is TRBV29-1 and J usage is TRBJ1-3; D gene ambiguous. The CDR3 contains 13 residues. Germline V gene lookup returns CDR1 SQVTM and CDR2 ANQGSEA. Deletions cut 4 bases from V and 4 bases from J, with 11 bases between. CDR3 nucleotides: TGCAGCGTTGTAGAGTTTGAGGGAAACACCATATATTTT. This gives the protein CSVVEFEGNTIYF.

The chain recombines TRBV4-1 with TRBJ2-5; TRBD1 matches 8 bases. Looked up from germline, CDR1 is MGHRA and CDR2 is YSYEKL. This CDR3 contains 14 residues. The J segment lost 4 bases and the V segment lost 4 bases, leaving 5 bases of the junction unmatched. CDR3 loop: CASSLRTGLETQYF. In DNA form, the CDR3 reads TGCGCCAGCAGCCTAAGGACAGGGCTAGAGACCCAGTACTTC.

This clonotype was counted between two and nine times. The DNA for the CDR3 is TGTGCCAGCAGCTTGATGACAGGAGATGGCTACACCTTC. It encodes CASSLMTGDGYTF. The chain uses TRBV7-2 and TRBJ1-2; the D gene is possibly TRBD1 (6 bases). The V end was cut by 3 bases, the J end by 6 bases, with 11 bases between. This CDR3 has 13 residues. CDR1 and CDR2 from the germline V gene are SGHTA and FQGNSA.

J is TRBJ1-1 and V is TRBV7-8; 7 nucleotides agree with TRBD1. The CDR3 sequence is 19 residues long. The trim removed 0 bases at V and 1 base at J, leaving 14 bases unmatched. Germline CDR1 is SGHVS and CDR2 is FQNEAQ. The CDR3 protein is CASSLARFDRVKGNTEAFF. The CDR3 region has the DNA TGTGCCAGCAGCTTAGCCCGATTCGACAGGGTTAAAGGGAACACTGAAGCTTTCTTT.

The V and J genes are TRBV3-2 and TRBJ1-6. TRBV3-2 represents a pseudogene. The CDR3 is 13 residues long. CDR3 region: CASSPASGTPLHF. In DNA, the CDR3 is TGTGCCAGCAGCCCAGCCTCGGGGACACCCCTCCACTTT.

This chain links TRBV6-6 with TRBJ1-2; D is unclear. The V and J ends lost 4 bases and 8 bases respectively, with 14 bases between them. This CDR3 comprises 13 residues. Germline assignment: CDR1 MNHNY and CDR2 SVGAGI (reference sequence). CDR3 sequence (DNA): TGTGCCAGCAGTTCGTCCCTCACGGAGGGCTACACCTTC. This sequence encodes CASSSSLTEGYTF.

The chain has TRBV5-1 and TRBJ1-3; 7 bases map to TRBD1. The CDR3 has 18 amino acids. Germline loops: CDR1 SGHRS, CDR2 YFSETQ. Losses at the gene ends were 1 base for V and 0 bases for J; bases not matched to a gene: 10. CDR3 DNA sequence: TGCGCCAGCAGCTTGACGCTTGGGGGACAGACCTCTGGAAACACCATATATTTT. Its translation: CASSLTLGGQTSGNTIYF.

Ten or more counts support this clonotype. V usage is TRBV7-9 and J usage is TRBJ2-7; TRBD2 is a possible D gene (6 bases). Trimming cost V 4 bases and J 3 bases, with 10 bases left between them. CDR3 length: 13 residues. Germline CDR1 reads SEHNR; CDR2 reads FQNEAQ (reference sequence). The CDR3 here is CASSSGVFYEQYF. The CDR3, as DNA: TGTGCCAGCAGCTCGGGGGTCTTCTACGAGCAGTACTTC.

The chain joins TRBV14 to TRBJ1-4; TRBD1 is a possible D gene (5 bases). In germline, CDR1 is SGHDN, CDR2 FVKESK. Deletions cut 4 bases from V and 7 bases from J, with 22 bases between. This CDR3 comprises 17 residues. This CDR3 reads CASSPWGDLLKGEKLFF. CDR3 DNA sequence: TGTGCCAGCAGCCCCTGGGGGGACTTACTTAAGGGTGAAAAACTGTTTTTT.

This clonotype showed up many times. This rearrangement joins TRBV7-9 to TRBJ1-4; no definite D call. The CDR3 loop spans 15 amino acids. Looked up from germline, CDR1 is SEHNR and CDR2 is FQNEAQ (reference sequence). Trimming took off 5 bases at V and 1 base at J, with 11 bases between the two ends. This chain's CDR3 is CASSDVGLTNEKLFF. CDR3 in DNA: TGTGCCAGCAGCGACGTAGGGCTAACTAATGAAAAACTGTTTTTT.

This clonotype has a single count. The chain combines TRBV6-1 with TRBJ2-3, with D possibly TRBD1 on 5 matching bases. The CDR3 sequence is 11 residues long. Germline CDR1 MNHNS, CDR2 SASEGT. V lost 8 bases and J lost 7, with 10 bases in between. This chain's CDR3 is CASVGQYTQYF. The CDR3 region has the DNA TGTGCCAGCGTGGGGCAGTATACGCAGTATTTT.

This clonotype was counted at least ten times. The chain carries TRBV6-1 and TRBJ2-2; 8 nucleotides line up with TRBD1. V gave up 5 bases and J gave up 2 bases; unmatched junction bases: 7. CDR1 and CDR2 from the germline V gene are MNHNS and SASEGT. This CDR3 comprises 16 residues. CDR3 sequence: CASSKKGTGNTGELFF. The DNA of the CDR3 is TGTGCCAGCAGTAAGAAGGGGACAGGAAACACCGGGGAGCTGTTTTTT.

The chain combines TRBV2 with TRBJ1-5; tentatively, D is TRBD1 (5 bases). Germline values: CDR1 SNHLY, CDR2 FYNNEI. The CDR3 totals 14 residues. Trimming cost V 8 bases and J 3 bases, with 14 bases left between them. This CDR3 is CASSVAGFNQPQHF. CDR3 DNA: TGTGCCAGCTCGGTGGCAGGGTTCAATCAGCCCCAGCATTTT.

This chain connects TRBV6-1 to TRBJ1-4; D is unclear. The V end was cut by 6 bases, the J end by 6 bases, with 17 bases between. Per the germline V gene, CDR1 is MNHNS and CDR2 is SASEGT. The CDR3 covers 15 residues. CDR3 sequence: CASSRAGYADEKLFF. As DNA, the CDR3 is TGTGCCAGCAGCCGGGCGGGGTATGCGGATGAAAAACTGTTTTTT.

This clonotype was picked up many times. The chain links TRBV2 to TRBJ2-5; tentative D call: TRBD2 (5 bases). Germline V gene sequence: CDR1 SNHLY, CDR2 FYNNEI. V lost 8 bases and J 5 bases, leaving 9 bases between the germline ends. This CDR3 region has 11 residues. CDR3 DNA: TGTGCCAGCGCCGGGATGGAGACCCAGTACTTC. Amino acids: CASAGMETQYF.